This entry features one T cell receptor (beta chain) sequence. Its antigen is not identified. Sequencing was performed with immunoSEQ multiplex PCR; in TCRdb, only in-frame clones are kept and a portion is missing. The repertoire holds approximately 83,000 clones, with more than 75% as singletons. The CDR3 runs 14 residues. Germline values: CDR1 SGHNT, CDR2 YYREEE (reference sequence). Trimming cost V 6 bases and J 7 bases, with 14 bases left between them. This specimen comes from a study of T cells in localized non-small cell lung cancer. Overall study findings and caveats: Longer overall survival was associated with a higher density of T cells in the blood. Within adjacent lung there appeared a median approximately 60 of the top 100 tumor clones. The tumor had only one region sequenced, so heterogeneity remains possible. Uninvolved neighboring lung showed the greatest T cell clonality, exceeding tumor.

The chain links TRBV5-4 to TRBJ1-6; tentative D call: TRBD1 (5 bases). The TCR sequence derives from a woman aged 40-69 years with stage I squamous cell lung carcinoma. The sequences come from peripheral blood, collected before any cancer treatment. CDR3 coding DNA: TGTGCCAGCACTCTCGGGGGAGGAAATTCACCCCTCCACTTT. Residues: CASTLGGGNSPLHF.